The 7 T cell receptor beta chains presented below share a single source sample, sequenced in a study of blood T cells in healthy people across ages. Primers used in a second PCR of about 6 to 11 cycles were a sample-barcoded 5' primer and a J-beta primer mix. TCRdb analysed the 5' RACE reads with MiXCR anew, one entry per CDR3 protein. The table lists about 1.6 million distinct CDR3 sequences, roughly 32% of them singletons. Sequencing input: blood. These TCRs come from a woman in her 30s in good health.

This clonotype was recorded a few times. The V and J genes are TRBV6-6 and TRBJ2-5; D remains unclear. CDR1 MNHNY and CDR2 SVGAGI come from the germline V gene (reference sequence). The CDR3 loop spans 15 amino acids. V was trimmed by 4 bases and J by 2 bases, leaving 14 bases between them. The CDR3 is CASSLGLGSQETQYF. The CDR3 DNA reads as TGTGCCAGCAGTTTAGGATTGGGCTCGCAAGAGACCCAGTACTTC.

The rearrangement joins TRBV6-6 to TRBJ1-1, with 8 bases fitting TRBD1. The CDR3 sequence is 14 residues long. V lost 2 bases, J lost 3 bases, and 2 bases stayed unmatched. The germline V gene encodes CDR1 MNHNY and CDR2 SVGAGI (reference sequence). The CDR3 DNA sequence: TGTGCCAGCAGTTACATGACAGGGGACACTGAAGCTTTCTTT. It encodes CASSYMTGDTEAFF.

The V and J genes are TRBV18 and TRBJ2-1; 7 bases match TRBD1. CDR3 length: 14 residues. The junction had 4 bases not matched to a gene; V was cut back by 3 bases and J by 5 bases. The germline V gene encodes CDR1 KGHSH and CDR2 LQKENI. The CDR3 coding sequence is TGTGCCAGCTCACCGTCGGGACAGAACAATGAGCAGTTCTTC. Its protein is CASSPSGQNNEQFF. Complete variable domain (other parts from reference TRBV18 and TRBJ2-1): NAGVMQNPRHLVRRRGQEARLRCSPMKGHSHVYWYRQLPEEGLKFMVYLQKENIIDESGMPKERFSAEFPKEGPSILRIQQVVRGDSAAYFCASSPSGQNNEQFFGPGTRLTVL.

This clonotype was observed many times. The chain joins TRBV29-1 to TRBJ1-2; D unresolved. V shed 1 base and J shed 8 bases, with 17 bases lying between them. Germline values: CDR1 SQVTM, CDR2 ANQGSEA. The CDR3 consists of 14 residues. The DNA for the CDR3 is TGCAGCGTTGAAGGGGGTGAGCTGGTAGAGGGCTACACCTTC. This encodes CSVEGGELVEGYTF. Full variable domain (rest looked up from reference TRBV29-1 and TRBJ1-2): SAVISQKPSRDICQRGTSLTIQCQVDSQVTMMFWYRQQPGQSLTLIATANQGSEATYESGFVIDKFPISRPNLTFSTLTVSNMSPEDSSIYLCSVEGGELVEGYTFGSGTRLTVV.

The CDR3 DNA sequence: TGTGCCAGCAGCCAAGCGGCGGGCAGCAATGAGCAGTTCTTC. It codes for CASSQAAGSNEQFF. The rearrangement joins TRBV3-1 to TRBJ2-1; TRBD2 is a possible D gene (5 bases). The CDR3 sequence is 14 residues long. Trimming stripped 1 base from V and 6 bases from J, with 10 bases between. The V gene's germline CDR1 is LGHDT and CDR2 YNNKEL (reference sequence).

V usage is TRBV7-8 and J usage is TRBJ1-1; no clear D. The length of the CDR3 is 15 residues. V lost 5 bases and J lost 1, with 14 bases in between. CDR1 SGHVS and CDR2 FQNEAQ come from the germline V gene. In DNA, the CDR3 is TGTGCCAGCAGCCCTGACCACAAGGGGAACACTGAAGCTTTCTTT. This encodes CASSPDHKGNTEAFF.

This clonotype was detected only a few times. V usage is TRBV4-2 and J usage is TRBJ2-7; D is uncertain. Per germline, CDR1 LGHNA and CDR2 YNFKEQ. V gave up 0 bases and J gave up 5 bases, with 8 bases separating them. The CDR3 runs 13 residues. The CDR3 DNA follows: TGTGCCAGCAGCCAAGAATGGCTTGACGAGCAGTACTTC. Residues: CASSQEWLDEQYF.